The clone carrying this TCR beta chain was seen once. The junction shows a germline mismatch at one end, possibly a read error. The input was approximately 500 ng total RNA; TCR beta cDNA was made from it with a constant-region primer. Nested multiplex PCR, run for three rounds with slightly modified ARM-PCR, yielded TCR beta libraries. MiXCR, applied by TCRdb to the multiplex PCR reads, yields one record per CDR3 protein. The sample holds nearly 50,000 distinct CDR3 sequences; 70% to 75% are singletons and the top ten take approximately 30%. Co-extracting RNA and DNA was done with 20-30 mg of unsorted bulk tissue as input. This sample is part of a study of tumor-infiltrating lymphocytes in primary liver carcinoma. This clonotype originated in a man between 35 and 55 years old with primary liver carcinoma and hepatitis B virus infection. Sequencing was done on a sample of liver tumor tissue from sampling region 3. Subset indicated: tumor region T3, left-lateral pole.

The CDR3 sequence: CAGSQGPNQPQHF. The CDR3 coding sequence is TGTGCCGGCAGTCAGGGCCCAAATCAGCCCCAGCATTTT. The J gene is TRBJ1-5, the V gene TRBV2, with D perhaps TRBD1 (5 bases). This CDR3 is 13 amino acids long. The germline V gene encodes CDR1 SNHLY and CDR2 FYNNEI.